What follows are 5 T cell receptor beta chains derived from one specimen sequenced in a study of early T cells in non-severe SARS-CoV-2 infection (dated by TCRdb to 2020 to 2022). Library creation used 5' RACE. The sequencer listed for this sample is NextSeq 500. TCRdb cleaned the public reads at Q25 with fastp, built clones with MiXCR and kept in-frame beta chains. Entries that share a CDR3 protein sequence are merged under the most common genes and DNA. For this sample the table gives about 72,000 distinct CDR3 sequences, of which 9.5% to 13% were detected only once. The leading ten clones occupy about 8.3% of the sample. Sequences were derived from whole blood, sampled at baseline. The receptors here all came from an adult who was a healthcare worker with PCR-confirmed SARS-CoV-2 infection or an uninfected control (not recorded which).

This clonotype came up many times. The genes are TRBV7-9 and TRBJ1-1; a possible D gene is TRBD1 (5 bases). The CDR3 is 14 residues long. V was clipped by 4 bases and J by 7 bases, with 16 bases between them. Germline V CDR1 and CDR2: SEHNR, FQNEAQ (reference sequence). This chain's CDR3 is CASSSGQGSFEAFF. In DNA, the CDR3 is TGTGCCAGCAGCTCTGGACAAGGTAGTTTTGAAGCTTTCTTT.

The rearrangement links TRBV20-1 to TRBJ2-5; 9 bases map to TRBD1. Losses at the gene ends were 8 bases for V and 1 base for J; bases not matched to a gene: 2. This CDR3 has 12 amino acids. Germline V gene sequence: CDR1 DFQATT, CDR2 SNEGSKA (reference sequence). The CDR3 DNA reads as TGCAGTTGGACAGGGGCCCAAGAGACCCAGTACTTC. This codes for CSWTGAQETQYF.

This clonotype was observed many times. The J gene is TRBJ2-3, the V gene TRBV12-3 or TRBV12-4; no definite D call. This CDR3 has 14 residues. Trimming left V 0 bases short and J 3 bases short, with 7 bases between. The CDR3 loop reads CASSLAGQTDTQYF. The CDR3, as DNA: TGTGCCAGCAGTTTAGCAGGCCAGACAGATACGCAGTATTTT.

This clonotype came up many times. The V call is TRBV11-2, the J call TRBJ1-2; D gene ambiguous. V lost 5 bases, J lost 7 bases, and 17 bases lay in between. CDR1 SGHAT and CDR2 FQNNGV come from the germline V gene. The CDR3 extends over 14 amino acids. This CDR3 reads CASSISLQARGYTF. CDR3 nucleotides: TGTGCCAGCAGCATTAGCCTCCAGGCACGTGGCTACACCTTC.

The sample holds many counts of this clonotype. The chain couples TRBV6-6 to TRBJ1-6; D might be TRBD1 (6 bases). Between the trimmed V and J ends, which lost 6 bases and 5 bases, there was a span of 8 bases. Germline V gene sequence: CDR1 MNHNY, CDR2 SVGAGI (reference sequence). The CDR3 consists of 13 residues. This CDR3 reads CASRDSDNSPLHF. CDR3 nucleotide sequence: TGTGCCAGCAGGGACAGCGATAATTCACCCCTCCACTTT.